These 31 T cell receptor beta chains came from one sample sequenced in a study of T cell changes during pregnancy in multiple sclerosis. Sequencing used immunoSEQ multiplex PCR; TCRdb keeps in-frame clones, though not all of them. The sample includes more than 55,000 clones, 80% to 95% seen only once; the top ten take approximately 6.1%. The material sequenced was peripheral blood, taken in the third trimester of pregnancy. Every receptor here comes from a female donor in good health, enrolled as a control in a pregnancy study.

This rearrangement joins TRBV6-4 to TRBJ1-2; a possible D gene is TRBD1 (5 bases). The V gene lost 7 bases and the J gene lost 8 bases, with 11 bases spanning the gap. This CDR3 is built from 11 residues. The germline CDR1 and CDR2 sequences are MRHNA and SNTAGT. Here the CDR3 reads CASKNGGGYTF. The CDR3 DNA reads as TGTGCCAGCAAAAACGGGGGAGGCTACACCTTC.

J is TRBJ1-2 and V is TRBV5-4; 10 positions match TRBD1. The CDR3 covers 14 residues. The V gene's germline CDR1 is SGHNT and CDR2 YYREEE (reference sequence). Trimming cost V 5 bases and J 8 bases; bases outside gene matches: 9. The CDR3 loop reads CASSYTGTGDGYTF. For the CDR3, the DNA is TGTGCCAGCAGTTATACCGGGACAGGGGACGGCTACACCTTC.

The J gene is TRBJ2-7, the V gene TRBV28, with 8 positions matching TRBD1. Germline V lookup: CDR1 MDHEN, CDR2 SYDVKM. Trimming removed 0 bases from V and 3 bases from J; junction bases left unmatched: 7. The CDR3 covers 16 residues. CDR3 DNA: TGTGCCAGCAGTTTATGGGGACAGGCCAATTACTACGAGCAGTACTTC. It is translated as CASSLWGQANYYEQYF.

This clone occurred once. V gene TRBV10-2 combines with J gene TRBJ1-2, with 8 bases matching TRBD1. CDR1 is WSHSY and CDR2 is SAAADI in the germline V gene. The CDR3 is made up of 16 amino acids. V dropped 2 bases and J dropped 4; count of bases not matched to a gene: 9. The CDR3 loop reads CASSEMAGGAFYGYTF. The CDR3 DNA follows: TGCGCCAGCAGTGAGATGGCAGGGGGCGCTTTCTATGGCTACACCTTC.

In DNA, the CDR3 is TGTGCCATCGGACGAGGTGGGGGGAAGAATTCACCCCTCCACTTT. Its translation: CAIGRGGGKNSPLHF. V usage is TRBV10-3 and J usage is TRBJ1-6; possibly TRBD1 for D (5 bases). Trimming stripped 8 bases from V and 7 bases from J, with 18 bases between. Germline V gene lookup returns CDR1 ENHRY and CDR2 SYGVKD. The CDR3 spans 15 residues.

The chain combines TRBV5-1 with TRBJ2-1; 14 nucleotides agree with TRBD2. J lost 4 bases, V lost 5 bases, and 8 bases had no gene match. Germline CDR1 is SGHRS and CDR2 is YFSETQ. The CDR3 covers 17 residues. CDR3 region: CASSPGLAGGIYNEQFF. The CDR3 DNA follows: TGCGCCAGCAGTCCTGGACTAGCGGGGGGCATTTACAATGAGCAGTTCTTC. The whole variable domain, remainder taken from reference TRBV5-1 and TRBJ2-1, is KAGVTQTPRYLIKTRGQQVTLSCSPISGHRSVSWYQQTPGQGLQFLFEYFSETQRNKGNFPGRFSGRQFSNSRSEMNVSTLELGDSALYLCASSPGLAGGIYNEQFFGPGTRLTVL.

This clone was seen more than once but under ten times. The rearrangement uses TRBV19 and TRBJ1-1; D call uncertain. Germline V lookup: CDR1 LNHDA, CDR2 SQIVND (reference sequence). Trimming removed 4 bases from V and 2 bases from J, with 5 bases in between. The CDR3 contains 12 residues. CDR3 DNA sequence: TGTGCCAGTAGTACGGGAAACACTGAAGCTTTCTTT. Translated: CASSTGNTEAFF.

The chain carries TRBV27 and TRBJ2-1, with 8 bases aligning to TRBD2. Germline trimming cut 4 bases from V and 8 bases from J; bases unmatched to any gene: 7. This CDR3 is 14 amino acids long. Germline CDR1 is MNHEY and CDR2 is SMNVEV (reference sequence). DNA for the CDR3: TGTGCCAGCAGTTCTCGCGGGAGGTGGTATGAGCAGTTCTTC. The encoded protein is CASSSRGRWYEQFF.

J is TRBJ1-4 and V is TRBV9; 10 bases agree with TRBD1. Germline V gives CDR1 SGDLS, CDR2 YYNGEE. The CDR3 runs to 18 residues. J was trimmed by 0 bases and V by 5 bases; bases with no gene match: 10. The CDR3 spells CASSDGQGGGSTNEKLFF. Written as DNA, the CDR3 is TGTGCCAGCAGTGACGGACAGGGGGGGGGCTCAACTAATGAAAAACTGTTTTTT.

The chain carries TRBV9 and TRBJ2-5; 7 bases line up with TRBD2. This CDR3 is 16 amino acids long. V shed 0 bases and J 0 bases; nucleotides not matched to a gene: 5. Germline CDR1 reads SGDLS; CDR2 reads YYNGEE. CDR3 loop: CASSVGPAGDQETQYF. Here the CDR3 DNA reads TGTGCCAGCAGCGTAGGGCCGGCGGGGGACCAAGAGACCCAGTACTTC.

The chain links TRBV27 to TRBJ1-5, with 9 bases matching TRBD1. The length of the CDR3 is 15 residues. Germline V lookup: CDR1 MNHEY, CDR2 SMNVEV (reference sequence). The V segment lost 5 bases and the J segment 4 bases; nucleotides outside the gene matches: 6. The CDR3 protein is CASSPRTGVNQPQHF. DNA for the CDR3: TGTGCCAGCAGTCCAAGGACAGGGGTGAATCAGCCCCAGCATTTT.

This chain joins TRBV11-3 and TRBJ1-2; tentative D call: TRBD1 (5 bases). From germline, CDR1 is SGHNT and CDR2 YENEEA. Trimming took 0 bases from V and 6 from J, leaving 20 bases between them. The CDR3 is 17 amino acids. CDR3 amino acids: CASSLEGYGTQDHGYTF. The CDR3 nucleotides are TGTGCCAGCAGCTTAGAGGGTTACGGGACTCAAGACCATGGCTACACCTTC.

V gene TRBV5-4 combines with J gene TRBJ2-7; TRBD2 agrees at 14 bases. The CDR3 runs 17 residues. V trimming: 3 bases; J trimming: 1 base; junction bases outside the gene matches: 6. Germline CDR1 reads SGHNT; CDR2 reads YYREEE (reference sequence). As DNA, the CDR3 is TGTGCCAGCAGCTCCGGGACTAGCGGGAGACCTTCCTACGAGCAGTACTTC. Translated: CASSSGTSGRPSYEQYF.

The gene calls are TRBV25-1 and TRBJ2-1, with 7 nucleotides matching TRBD2. With V trimmed by 7 bases and J by 5 bases, 14 bases remained unmatched. In germline, CDR1 is MGHDK, CDR2 SYGVNS. There are 16 residues in the CDR3. The chain's CDR3 is CASIAGRASGHNEQFF. In DNA, the CDR3 is TGTGCCAGCATCGCGGGGAGGGCTAGCGGCCACAATGAGCAGTTCTTC.

The chain has TRBV9 and TRBJ2-7; a weak D match, TRBD1 (6 bases). The CDR3 runs to 14 residues. CDR1 and CDR2 (germline): SGDLS, YYNGEE. V was clipped by 0 bases and J by 6 bases, with 13 bases between them. As DNA, the CDR3 is TGTGCCAGCAGCGTAGGAGGACAGCCACTCGAGCAGTACTTC. The encoded protein is CASSVGGQPLEQYF.

The chain recombines TRBV7-9 with TRBJ1-1, with D unresolved. CDR3 length: 12 amino acids. The V gene's germline CDR1 is SEHNR and CDR2 FQNEAQ (reference sequence). V shed 10 bases and J shed 1 base, with 10 bases lying between them. The CDR3 loop is CANCNTNTEAFF. The CDR3 coding sequence is TGTGCCAACTGTAATACGAACACTGAAGCTTTCTTT. The full variable domain, its missing parts supplied by reference TRBV7-9 and TRBJ1-1, is DTGVSQNPRHKITKRGQNVTFRCDPISEHNRLYWYRQTLGQGPEFLTYFQNEAQLEKSRLLSDRFSAERPKGSFSTLEIQRTEQGDSAMYLCANCNTNTEAFFGQGTRLTVV.

The chain combines TRBV21-1 with TRBJ2-4; the D call in the table, TRBD2, was not verified against the DNA. TRBV21-1 represents a pseudogene. The CDR3 has 16 amino acids. Written as DNA, the CDR3 is TGTGCCAGCAGCAAGGGACTAGCGGGAGGGAGGGGCATTCAGTACTTC. Its translation: CASSKGLAGGRGIQYF.

This chain uses TRBV9 with TRBJ1-2; 8 bases are a match to TRBD1. V dropped 0 bases and J dropped 8; count of bases not matched to a gene: 3. CDR3 length: 13 residues. CDR1 and CDR2 from the germline V gene are SGDLS and YYNGEE. CDR3 in DNA: TGTGCCAGCAGCGTAGCTACAGGGGGGGGCTACACCTTC. Its protein is CASSVATGGGYTF.

This rearrangement joins TRBV29-1 to TRBJ2-2; no firm D call. V dropped 2 bases and J dropped 0 bases, with 4 bases sitting between them. Germline assignment: CDR1 SQVTM and CDR2 ANQGSEA. This CDR3 spans 13 amino acids. The CDR3 protein is CSVETSNTGELFF. The CDR3 coding sequence is TGCAGCGTTGAAACTTCGAACACCGGGGAGCTGTTTTTT.

Written as DNA, the CDR3 is TGCAGCGTCGACAGAGGAAACTATGGCTACACCTTC. Translating it yields CSVDRGNYGYTF. The chain recombines TRBV29-1 with TRBJ1-2; tentatively, D is TRBD1 (5 bases). The germline CDR1 and CDR2 sequences are SQVTM and ANQGSEA. The V end lost 6 bases, the J end lost 2 bases, and 10 bases lay between the germline ends. The CDR3 covers 12 residues.

This clone was counted once. The rearrangement uses TRBV11-2 and TRBJ1-5; TRBD1 might be the D (5 bases). CDR1 is SGHAT, CDR2 FQNNGV, per germline. This CDR3 comprises 17 residues. Deletions cut 2 bases from V and 0 bases from J, with 14 bases between. In DNA form, the CDR3 reads TGTGCCAGCAGCTTACGCCGTGGCGGACATAGCAATCAGCCCCAGCATTTT. This gives the protein CASSLRRGGHSNQPQHF. Full variable domain (remainder filled in from reference TRBV11-2 and TRBJ1-5): EAGVAQSPRYKIIEKRQSVAFWCNPISGHATLYWYQQILGQGPKLLIQFQNNGVVDDSQLPKDRFSAERLKGVDSTLKIQPAKLEDSAVYLCASSLRRGGHSNQPQHFGDGTRLSIL.

CDR3: CATSRGQGALANTGELFF. CDR3 nucleotides: TGTGCCACCAGCAGAGGACAGGGGGCCCTTGCGAACACCGGGGAGCTGTTTTTT. This chain connects TRBV15 to TRBJ2-2; TRBD1 agrees at 10 bases. The CDR3 consists of 18 residues. The V gene's germline CDR1 is LNHNV and CDR2 YYDKDF (reference sequence). The V and J ends lost 1 base and 0 bases, in that order; junction bases with no gene match: 5.

J is TRBJ2-7 and V is TRBV7-9; the match to TRBD1 covers 8 bases. The CDR3 loop spans 14 amino acids. Trimming took 3 bases from V and 5 from J; bases not matched to a gene: 6. Germline V gene data show CDR1 as SEHNR and CDR2 as FQNEAQ (reference sequence). CDR3 region: CASSFRQGTNEQYF. The CDR3 nucleotides are TGTGCCAGCAGCTTTCGACAGGGGACCAACGAGCAGTACTTC.

The CDR3 coding sequence is TGTGCCATCGGGAGGCGGGGGGGCTGGGAGACCCAGTACTTC. It specifies CAIGRRGGWETQYF. This chain joins TRBV6-5 and TRBJ2-5; 9 bases agree with TRBD2. The CDR3 has 14 residues. V lost 10 bases, J lost 5 bases, and 11 bases stayed unmatched. Germline V gene data show CDR1 as MNHEY and CDR2 as SVGAGI.

The J gene is TRBJ2-7, the V gene TRBV27, with a tentative D call TRBD2 (6 bases). Germline lookup yields CDR1 MNHEY and CDR2 SMNVEV (reference sequence). The CDR3 totals 12 residues. The V gene lost 6 bases and the J gene lost 4 bases, with 10 bases spanning the gap. The CDR3 protein is CASSPGGYEQYF. CDR3 DNA: TGTGCCAGCAGCCCTGGGGGGTACGAGCAGTACTTC.

The chain uses TRBV19 and TRBJ1-4, with unresolved D. Trimming left V 9 bases short and J 7 bases short, with 18 bases between. The CDR3 contains 14 residues. Germline assignment: CDR1 LNHDA and CDR2 SQIVND (reference sequence). The CDR3 region is CASRGGSGIEKLFF. CDR3 sequence (DNA): TGTGCCAGCCGGGGAGGGAGCGGTATTGAAAAACTGTTTTTT.

The chain is built from TRBV7-8 and TRBJ2-4; 7 bases line up with TRBD2. CDR1 and CDR2 (germline): SGHVS, FQNEAQ. Germline trimming cut 3 bases from V and 1 base from J; bases unmatched to any gene: 12. The length of the CDR3 is 18 residues. The CDR3 protein is CASSFGGEGSVAKNIQYF. The CDR3, as DNA: TGTGCCAGCAGCTTTGGGGGGGAAGGTTCGGTGGCCAAAAACATTCAGTACTTC.

The rearrangement links TRBV4-3 to TRBJ2-2; 7 positions match TRBD2. The CDR3 has 16 residues. V lost 0 bases, J lost 10 bases, and 11 bases stayed unmatched. The V gene's germline CDR1 is LGHNA and CDR2 YSLEER. The CDR3: CASSQDSSGGVEELFF. The CDR3 DNA sequence: TGCGCCAGCAGCCAAGACTCAAGTGGGGGGGTCGAGGAGCTGTTTTTT.

This chain uses TRBV9 with TRBJ1-2; tentatively, D is TRBD1 (6 bases). The CDR3 consists of 14 residues. CDR1 and CDR2 from the germline V gene are SGDLS and YYNGEE. Trimming shortened V by 4 bases and J by 7 bases, and 17 bases separated the two germline ends. The CDR3 here is CASSPTTTGSGYTF. The CDR3 nucleotides read TGTGCCAGCAGCCCTACTACTACAGGGTCTGGCTACACCTTC.

The chain employs TRBV10-3 and TRBJ2-2; possibly TRBD1 for D (5 bases). From germline, CDR1 is ENHRY and CDR2 SYGVKD. The CDR3 consists of 13 residues. The V gene lost 9 bases and the J gene lost 4 bases, with 12 bases spanning the gap. CDR3 nucleotides: TGTGCCATAAGGCCAGGGCTCACCGGGGAGCTGTTTTTT. It is translated as CAIRPGLTGELFF.

The genes are TRBV7-9 and TRBJ2-7, with 9 bases fitting TRBD2. In germline, CDR1 is SEHNR, CDR2 FQNEAQ (reference sequence). The length of the CDR3 is 15 residues. With 7 bases clipped from V and 7 bases from J, the junction kept 14 bases outside the gene matches. The CDR3, as DNA: TGTGCCAGCACCCCTCCCTTAGCGGGAGAGGGTGAGCAGTACTTC. Its translation: CASTPPLAGEGEQYF.